This section outlines one T cell receptor (beta chain) sequence together with its context. These data belong to a study of blood T cell repertoires in COVID-19. Whole-study context: Donors in the United States, Italy and Spain gave samples during acute or convalescent COVID-19.

Sequencing used immunoSEQ multiplex PCR; TCRdb keeps in-frame clones, though not all of them. In the table there are around 150,000 clones, 80% to 90% of which are singletons. In terms of age and location, participants ranged from roughly 18 to 100 years and lived in about 25 US areas. Donors were grouped by their self-reported clinical history. Trimming shortened V by 0 bases and J by 7 bases, and 15 bases separated the two germline ends. The germline CDR1 and CDR2 sequences are LGHNA and YNFKEQ. This CDR3 is 16 amino acids long. The TCR sequence derives from a middle-aged man who had recovered from COVID-19. The source material was PBMCs or T cells enriched from blood (not recorded which). The genes are TRBV4-2 and TRBJ2-2, with D possibly being TRBD1 (5 bases). The CDR3 bases are TGTGCCAGCAGCCAAGATCGAGCAGGGTATGACGGGGAGCTGTTTTTT. It encodes CASSQDRAGYDGELFF.